This is a list of T cell receptor beta chains from one sample in a study of memory CD4+ T cells and cytomegalovirus serostatus. The table came from immunoSEQ multiplex PCR; TCRdb's copy has only in-frame clones and leaves some out. The repertoire holds tens of thousands of clones, 82% seen once, with 0.55% to 0.7% in the top ten. The sequencing input was memory CD4+ T cells from blood. These receptors came from an adult in good health and CMV-seronegative. CDR3s leave out the opening cysteine and the closing phenylalanine or tryptophan.

v_gene,j_gene,CDR3aa
TRBV7-9,TRBJ1-2,ASSLATGDGYT
TRBV28,TRBJ1-1,ASRGTANTEAF
TRBV28,TRBJ1-2,ASGPPGHPWGYT
TRBV11-2,TRBJ2-3,ASQRDSYTDTQY
TRBV5-1,TRBJ2-1,ASSLASLAGEQF
TRBV10-3,TRBJ2-4,AISEGQRNIQY
TRBV2,TRBJ2-7,ASSREGQGYEQY
TRBV2,TRBJ2-1,ASRAGGYNEQF
TRBV25-1,TRBJ1-1,ASGTGTYPEAF
TRBV5-4,TRBJ1-2,ASSLTQGGGYT
TRBV19,TRBJ1-6,ASSSGRMPSTYNSPLH
TRBV19,TRBJ1-1,ASTDQDRRNTEAF
TRBV11-2,TRBJ2-3,ASSLDGVVGTDTQY
TRBV5-6,TRBJ2-7,ASNGVSYEQY
TRBV2,TRBJ1-6,ASSEGGAGNSPLH
TRBV19,TRBJ2-7,ASSTAGTASYEQY
TRBV7-6,TRBJ1-5,ASSLAGSNQPQH
TRBV11-1,TRBJ2-5,ASSPDRTQETQY
TRBV2,TRBJ2-7,ASSTGAATYEQY
TRBV4-2,TRBJ1-6,ASSQEEGRASPLH
TRBV7-9,TRBJ1-1,ASSLVGGRRTEAF
TRBV6-1,TRBJ1-5,ASSARQGGSNQPQH
TRBV19,TRBJ1-5,ASSITGGQGVQPQH
TRBV18,TRBJ2-7,ASSPLEGYEQY
TRBV21-1,TRBJ2-2,ASSKEAGNGGQNTGELF
TRBV18,TRBJ2-2,ASSPVRGTNTGELF
TRBV5-4,TRBJ1-1,ASSLQRGEAF
TRBV7-2,TRBJ2-2,ASSPSGGGTGELF
TRBV11-2,TRBJ2-2,ASSLFTWAGELF
TRBV6-1,TRBJ1-2,ASRTQGANYGYT
TRBV19,TRBJ2-2,ASSIIQLTGELF
TRBV10-3,TRBJ2-2,AISEDRALVGELF
TRBV28,TRBJ1-2,ASSLNSRDGYT
TRBV6-1,TRBJ1-6,ASSAPTGGLNSPLH
TRBV30,TRBJ1-2,AWRFGDYGYT
TRBV7-2,TRBJ1-2,ASSSDWTNYGYT
TRBV18,TRBJ2-7,ASSPGQSSYEQY
TRBV9,TRBJ2-6,ASSRQATILSSGANVLT
TRBV19,TRBJ1-6,ASSRGQGDRSPLH
TRBV28,TRBJ1-1,ASSLRTEAF
TRBV7-2,TRBJ2-2,ASSLFGQEGGELF
TRBV18,TRBJ2-2,ASSPVSAAGTGELF
TRBV6-1,TRBJ1-2,ASSGGQASTYGYT
TRBV5-5,TRBJ2-2,ASSSGGPSTGELF
TRBV9,TRBJ2-3,ASSVEVGGITDTQY
TRBV5-1,TRBJ1-2,ASSLAPGKGGYT
TRBV7-2,TRBJ1-2,ASSLGSYGYT
TRBV5-1,TRBJ1-1,ASRPFGVTNTEAF
TRBV5-4,TRBJ1-1,ASSLAGRMNTEAF
TRBV9,TRBJ2-4,ASSEGQGDRVRLAKNIQY
TRBV30,TRBJ1-1,AWGNPLHTEAF
TRBV14,TRBJ1-3,ASSQVGGVFGNTIY
TRBV19,TRBJ1-1,ASSLRQAAEAF